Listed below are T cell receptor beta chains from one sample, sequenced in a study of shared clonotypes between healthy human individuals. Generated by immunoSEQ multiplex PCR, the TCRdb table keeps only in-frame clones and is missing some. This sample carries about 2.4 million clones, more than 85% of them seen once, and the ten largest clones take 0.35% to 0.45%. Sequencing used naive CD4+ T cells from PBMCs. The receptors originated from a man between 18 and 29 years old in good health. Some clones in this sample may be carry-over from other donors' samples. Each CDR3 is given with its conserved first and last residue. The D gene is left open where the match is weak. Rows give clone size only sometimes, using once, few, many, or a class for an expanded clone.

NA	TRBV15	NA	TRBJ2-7	CATSRDIQDSYEQYF	TGTGCCACCAGCAGAGATATACAGGACTCCTACGAGCAGTACTTC
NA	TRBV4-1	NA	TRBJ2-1	CASSQVGAYNEQFF	TGCGCCAGCAGCCAAGTGGGAGCGTACAATGAGCAGTTCTTC
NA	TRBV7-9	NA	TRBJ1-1	CASTGGLVAFF	TGTGCCAGCACGGGCGGACTGGTAGCTTTCTTT
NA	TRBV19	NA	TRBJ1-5	CASSIFRDSNQPQHF	TGTGCCAGTAGTATTTTTAGGGACTCCAATCAGCCCCAGCATTTT
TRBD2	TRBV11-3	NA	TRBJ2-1	CASSLGGSQEQFF	TGTGCCAGCAGCTTAGGCGGGAGTCAAGAGCAGTTCTTC
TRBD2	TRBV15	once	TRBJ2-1	CATSRAPGTSGSSSYNEQFF	TGTGCCACCAGCAGGGCCCCCGGGACTAGCGGGTCTAGCTCCTACAATGAGCAGTTCTTC
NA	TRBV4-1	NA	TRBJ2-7	CASSQTSLPGDEQYF	TGCGCCAGCAGCCAAACCTCCCTCCCAGGGGACGAGCAGTACTTC
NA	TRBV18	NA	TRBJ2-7	CASSPPHGAYEQYF	TGTGCCAGCTCACCACCACACGGCGCCTACGAGCAGTACTTC
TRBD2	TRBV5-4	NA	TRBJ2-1	CASSPGTSGRADSEQFF	TGTGCCAGCAGCCCGGGGACTAGCGGGAGGGCCGATAGTGAGCAGTTCTTC
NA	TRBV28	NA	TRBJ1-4	CASTEGTNEKLFF	TGTGCCAGCACAGAGGGGACTAATGAAAAACTGTTTTTT
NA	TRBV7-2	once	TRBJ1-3	CASSLSGKGNTIYF	TGTGCCAGCAGCTTATCAGGGAAAGGAAACACCATATATTTT